This is a list of T cell receptor beta chains from one sample in a study of human T cells and chemical hapten exposure. TCRdb analysed the RACE reads with MiXCR anew, one entry per CDR3 protein. Among some 180,000 distinct CDR3 sequences listed, about a fifth were seen once. This sample comprised whole blood, obtained in connection with sensitization to the hapten diphenylcyclopropenone (DPC). The receptors shown here come from a woman in her forties or fifties with alopecia areata. Some clones in this sample may be carry-over from other donors' samples. CDR3s include the opening cysteine and the closing phenylalanine or tryptophan. The D gene is left open where the match is weak. A clone size is listed for some rows: how often the clone was seen (once, few, many), or a class if it is expanded.

j_call,d_call,clone_size,v_call,cdr3_aa,cdr3_nt
TRBJ2-7,NA,NA,TRBV14,CASSLLAGEAYEQYF,TGTGCCAGCAGCCTTTTGGCAGGGGAGGCATACGAGCAGTACTTC
TRBJ1-4,TRBD1,NA,TRBV5-1,CASRPGGGISTNEKLFF,TGCGCCAGCAGACCAGGGGGTGGGATTTCAACTAATGAAAAACTGTTTTTT
TRBJ2-1,TRBD2,NA,TRBV12-3/TRBV12-4,CASGRGLADPREFF,TGTGCCAGCGGCCGTGGACTAGCGGACCCCCGGGAGTTCTTC
TRBJ2-3,TRBD2,NA,TRBV20-1,CSARAPGGPGTDTQYF,TGCAGTGCTAGAGCCCCGGGGGGGCCGGGCACAGATACGCAGTATTTT
TRBJ1-2,TRBD1,few,TRBV6-5,CASSSPGQGPYGYTF,TGTGCCAGCAGTTCCCCGGGACAGGGACCTTATGGCTACACCTTC
TRBJ2-7,NA,few,TRBV2,CASSPTTYEQYF,TGTGCCAGCAGCCCCACGACCTACGAGCAGTACTTC
TRBJ1-1,NA,NA,TRBV5-6,CASSLGRGGEAFF,TGTGCCAGCAGCTTGGGGCGAGGTGGTGAAGCTTTCTTT
TRBJ2-1,NA,few,TRBV20-1,CSARDRFGSPSYNEQFF,TGCAGTGCTAGAGATCGGTTTGGTAGCCCCTCCTACAATGAGCAGTTCTTC
TRBJ2-1,TRBD2,few,TRBV7-6,CASSLDGGLALIYNEQFF,TGTGCCAGCAGCTTAGATGGAGGACTAGCGCTGATCTACAATGAGCAGTTCTTC
TRBJ2-1,TRBD2,NA,TRBV6-1,CASCVGGPNEQFF,TGTGCCAGCTGCGTGGGAGGGCCTAATGAGCAGTTCTTC
TRBJ2-1,NA,few,TRBV27,CASSLLLPYNEQFF,TGTGCCAGCAGTTTATTACTACCCTACAATGAGCAGTTCTTC
TRBJ2-5,TRBD2,NA,TRBV27,CASSLSGLAGRQETQYF,TGTGCCAGCAGTTTATCGGGACTAGCGGGCCGCCAAGAGACCCAGTACTTC
TRBJ2-3,TRBD1,NA,TRBV20-1,CSQGGGSTDTQYF,TGCAGTCAAGGGGGCGGGAGCACAGATACGCAGTATTTT
TRBJ2-1,TRBD1,few,TRBV27,CASSKTGRTNYNEQFF,TGTGCCAGCAGCAAGACAGGGCGAACCAATTACAATGAGCAGTTCTTC
TRBJ2-7,NA,NA,TRBV21-1,CASSEPYEQYF,TGTGCCAGCAGCGAACCCTACGAGCAGTACTTC
TRBJ2-2,TRBD2,NA,TRBV7-9,CASSSSIAGVRTGELFF,TGTGCCAGCAGCTCCTCAATAGCGGGAGTGCGCACCGGGGAGCTGTTTTTT
TRBJ1-6,NA,NA,TRBV6-6,CASSYTGQSYNSPLHF,TGTGCCAGCAGTTACACAGGCCAGTCATATAATTCACCCCTCCACTTT
TRBJ1-2,TRBD1,NA,TRBV6-5,CASRGTGEGYGYTF,TGTGCCAGCAGGGGGACAGGGGAAGGGTATGGCTACACCTTC
TRBJ2-1,NA,few,TRBV29-1,CSVATVGDNEQFF,TGCAGCGTTGCTACGGTGGGTGACAATGAGCAGTTCTTC
TRBJ2-2,TRBD2,NA,TRBV3-1,CASSQVASGTGELFF,TGTGCCAGCAGCCAAGTAGCTAGCGGCACCGGGGAGCTGTTTTTT
TRBJ2-3,NA,few,TRBV9,CASSERLPWDTQYF,TGTGCCAGCAGCGAGCGACTACCTTGGGATACGCAGTATTTT
TRBJ2-7,NA,few,TRBV29-1,CSVEGVGMDYEQYF,TGCAGCGTGGAGGGGGTTGGAATGGACTACGAGCAGTACTTC
TRBJ2-1,NA,NA,TRBV20-1,CSVPGLGEQFF,TGCAGTGTTCCGGGTCTGGGGGAGCAGTTCTTC
TRBJ2-1,NA,once,TRBV14,CASRKTVDNEQFF,TGTGCCAGCCGCAAGACAGTAGACAATGAGCAGTTCTTC
TRBJ1-3,NA,NA,TRBV27,CASSLGGSGNTIYF,TGTGCCAGCAGTTTGGGGGGGTCTGGAAACACCATATATTTT
TRBJ2-1,TRBD1,NA,TRBV24-1,CATSDPQTGPGGDYNEQFF,TGTGCCACCAGTGACCCCCAGACAGGGCCAGGGGGAGACTACAATGAGCAGTTCTTC
TRBJ2-1,TRBD2,few,TRBV7-8,CASSLARLGGRAGSNEQFF,TGTGCCAGCAGCCTCGCGCGCCTTGGGGGGAGGGCCGGTAGCAATGAGCAGTTCTTC
TRBJ2-1,TRBD2,few,TRBV7-9,CASSLGLAGEVDEQFF,TGTGCCAGCAGCTTGGGACTAGCGGGAGAGGTAGATGAGCAGTTCTTC
TRBJ2-1,TRBD2,few,TRBV6-2/TRBV6-3,CASSPGLATYEQFF,TGTGCCAGCAGCCCGGGACTAGCGACTTATGAGCAGTTCTTC
TRBJ1-5,NA,NA,TRBV6-5,CASSQGPGSSDRGQPQHF,TGTGCCAGCAGCCAGGGACCCGGGAGTTCGGACCGGGGTCAGCCCCAGCATTTT
TRBJ2-3,TRBD2,NA,TRBV10-3,CAITSAPSGSLDTQYF,TGTGCCATCACCTCGGCTCCTAGCGGGAGCTTAGATACGCAGTATTTT
TRBJ2-3,NA,NA,TRBV20-1,CSAYSSGLPTDTQYF,TGCAGTGCTTATTCTTCGGGACTCCCCACAGATACGCAGTATTTT
TRBJ1-3,NA,NA,TRBV7-9,CASSPFGGGNSGNTIYF,TGTGCCAGCAGCCCGTTTGGGGGAGGTAACTCTGGAAACACCATATATTTT
TRBJ1-1,NA,NA,TRBV6-1,CASSERSTLNTEAFF,TGTGCCAGCAGTGAAAGGTCGACATTGAACACTGAAGCTTTCTTT
TRBJ1-1,NA,NA,TRBV7-9,CASSWSANTEAFF,TGTGCCAGCAGCTGGTCGGCGAACACTGAAGCTTTCTTT
TRBJ2-1,TRBD2,NA,TRBV7-2,CASSPRENRVNERFF,TGTGCCAGCAGCCCGCGGGAGAACCGGGTCAATGAGCGGTTCTTC